This entry describes one T cell receptor (beta chain). What it binds is not known. Use of 60 Vbeta and 13 Jbeta primers characterized the PCR. The repertoire was sequenced with immunoSEQ multiplex PCR; TCRdb's copy has only in-frame clones and lacks some. The data show tens of thousands of clones, just under 85% seen once. This record belongs to a study of cytomegalovirus exposure and HLA in healthy donors. On the study more broadly: Of several hundred genotyped donors, roughly 76% grouped in the Caucasian-associated ancestry cluster. Overall study results and limits: Available immune exposure information covered CMV serostatus only. It was reportedly the case that the classifier diagnosed cytomegalovirus status with high specificity and sensitivity.

The TCR originated in a man aged 40-50 years in good health and CMV-seronegative. Sequencing input: PBMCs.

The CDR3 bases are TGTGCCAGCTCACTTATGGGGAGTACCTACAATGAGCAGTTCTTC. Residues: CASSLMGSTYNEQFF. This chain joins TRBV18 and TRBJ2-1, with TRBD2 as a possible D gene (5 bases). The V end lost 4 bases, the J end lost 2 bases, and 12 bases lay between the germline ends. The CDR3 spans 15 residues. Germline V lookup: CDR1 KGHSH, CDR2 LQKENI.